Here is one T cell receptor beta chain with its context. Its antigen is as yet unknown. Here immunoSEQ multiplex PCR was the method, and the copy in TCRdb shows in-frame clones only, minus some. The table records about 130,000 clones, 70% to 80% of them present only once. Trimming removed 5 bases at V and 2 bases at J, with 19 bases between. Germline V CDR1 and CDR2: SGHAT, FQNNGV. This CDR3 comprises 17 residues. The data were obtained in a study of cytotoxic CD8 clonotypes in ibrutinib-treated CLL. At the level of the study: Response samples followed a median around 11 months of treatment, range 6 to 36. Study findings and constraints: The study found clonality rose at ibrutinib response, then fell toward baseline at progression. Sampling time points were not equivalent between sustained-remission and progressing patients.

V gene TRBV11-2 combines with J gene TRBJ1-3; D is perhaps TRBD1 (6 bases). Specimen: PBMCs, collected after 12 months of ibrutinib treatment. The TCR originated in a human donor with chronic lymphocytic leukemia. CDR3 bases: TGTGCCAGCAGCCCACGGGACAAATACCAAACTGGAAACACCATATATTTT. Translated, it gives CASSPRDKYQTGNTIYF. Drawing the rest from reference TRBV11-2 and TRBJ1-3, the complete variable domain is EAGVAQSPRYKIIEKRQSVAFWCNPISGHATLYWYQQILGQGPKLLIQFQNNGVVDDSQLPKDRFSAERLKGVDSTLKIQPAKLEDSAVYLCASSPRDKYQTGNTIYFGEGSWLTVV.